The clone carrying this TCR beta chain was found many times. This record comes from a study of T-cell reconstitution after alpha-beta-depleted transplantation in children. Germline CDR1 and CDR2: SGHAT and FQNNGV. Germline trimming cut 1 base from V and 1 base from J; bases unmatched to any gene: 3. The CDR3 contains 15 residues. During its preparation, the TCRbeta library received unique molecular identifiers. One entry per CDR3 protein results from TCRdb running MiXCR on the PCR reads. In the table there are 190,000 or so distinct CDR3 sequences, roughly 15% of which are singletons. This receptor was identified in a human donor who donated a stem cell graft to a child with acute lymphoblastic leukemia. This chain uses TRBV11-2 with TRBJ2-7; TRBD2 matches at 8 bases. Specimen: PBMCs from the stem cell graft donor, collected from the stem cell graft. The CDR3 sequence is CASSLAPSGSYEQYF. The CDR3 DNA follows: TGTGCCAGCAGCTTAGCGCCTAGCGGGTCCTACGAGCAGTACTTC.